This T cell receptor (beta chain) came from a study of Ad26.COV2.S vaccination and SARS-CoV-2 variants. Points from the study as a whole: Participants given vaccine showed non-spike TCR breadth similar to that of placebo recipients.

Sequencing used immunoSEQ multiplex PCR; TCRdb keeps in-frame clones, though not all of them. The sample yields 400,000 to 450,000 clones, around 90% seen once. Germline CDR1 reads LGHNT; CDR2 reads FRNRAP. Trimming stripped 3 bases from V and 9 bases from J, with 12 bases between. This CDR3 is built from 14 residues. For this clone: Its antigen is undetermined.

As to treatment: 15 to 20 received Ad26.COV2.S at low or high dose, single or two shots; roughly 5 received placebo; per-sample allocation not given. Vaccine and placebo recipients were sampled on day 63 after the first injection. The V call is TRBV12-5, the J call TRBJ1-6; D ambiguous. Sequencing was performed on peripheral blood, taken in a trial of Ad26.COV2.S vaccine versus placebo. This receptor was identified in a person between 18 and 59 years old who received the Ad26.COV2.S COVID-19 vaccine or a placebo. CDR3 sequence: CASGFGQLGSPLHF. The CDR3 coding sequence is TGTGCTAGTGGTTTTGGGCAGTTGGGTTCACCCCTCCACTTT.